This T cell receptor (beta chain) is from a study of identical twins. Germline assignment: CDR1 LGHDT and CDR2 YNNKEL (reference sequence). V lost 2 bases, J lost 5 bases, and 8 bases stayed unmatched. CDR3 length: 17 amino acids. Study-level findings and limits: There is a chance that invariant MAIT and iNKT cells partially muddied zero-insertion analyses. For out-of-frame beta sequences, excess twin sharing was weaker.

Through template switching, a universal primer site was introduced, and the cDNA contained unique molecular identifiers. Each CDR3 protein is one row after TCRdb ran MiXCR on the 5' RACE reads. The sample has around 160,000 distinct CDR3 sequences, approximately 3.5% seen once. Every one of the donors was a healthy Caucasian. This clonotype showed up many times. Antigen unknown. The sample comprised memory T cells sorted from blood. The clonotype was recovered from a man younger than 30 in good health. V gene TRBV3-1 combines with J gene TRBJ2-2; 10 bases agree with TRBD2. The chain's CDR3 is CASSQPHSGRRTGELFF. The DNA for the CDR3 is TGTGCCAGCAGCCAACCTCATAGCGGGAGGAGGACCGGGGAGCTGTTTTTT.